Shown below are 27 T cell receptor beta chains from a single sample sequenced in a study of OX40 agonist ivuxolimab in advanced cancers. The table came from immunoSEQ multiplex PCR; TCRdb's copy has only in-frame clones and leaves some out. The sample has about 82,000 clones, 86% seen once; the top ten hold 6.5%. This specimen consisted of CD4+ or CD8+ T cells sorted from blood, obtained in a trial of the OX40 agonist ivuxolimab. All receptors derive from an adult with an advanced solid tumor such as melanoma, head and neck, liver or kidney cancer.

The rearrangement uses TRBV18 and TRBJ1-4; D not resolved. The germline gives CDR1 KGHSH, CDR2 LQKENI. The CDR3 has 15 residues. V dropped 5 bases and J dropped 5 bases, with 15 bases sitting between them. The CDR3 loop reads CASSFPLSGNEKLFF. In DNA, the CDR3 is TGTGCCAGCTCATTTCCCTTATCCGGGAATGAAAAACTGTTTTTT.

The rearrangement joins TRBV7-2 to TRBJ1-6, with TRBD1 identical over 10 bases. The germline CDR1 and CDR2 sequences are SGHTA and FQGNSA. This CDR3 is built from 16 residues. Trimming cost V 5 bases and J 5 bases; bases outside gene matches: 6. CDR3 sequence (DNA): TGTGCCAGCAGCCAAGGGACAGGGGCGGATAATTCACCCCTCCACTTT. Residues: CASSQGTGADNSPLHF.

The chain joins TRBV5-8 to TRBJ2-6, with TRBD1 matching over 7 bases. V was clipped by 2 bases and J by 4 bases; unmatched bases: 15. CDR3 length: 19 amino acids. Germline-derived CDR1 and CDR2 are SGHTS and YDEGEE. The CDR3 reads CASSFDRDAISGGANVLTF. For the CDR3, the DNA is TGTGCCAGCAGCTTTGACAGGGACGCGATCTCTGGAGGGGCCAACGTCCTGACTTTC.

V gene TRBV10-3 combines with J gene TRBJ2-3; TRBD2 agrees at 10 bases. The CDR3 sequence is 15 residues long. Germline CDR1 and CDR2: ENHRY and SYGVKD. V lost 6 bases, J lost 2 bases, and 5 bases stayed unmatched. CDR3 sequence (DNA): TGTGCCATCAGAGCTAGCGGGAGACCCACAGATACGCAGTATTTT. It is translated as CAIRASGRPTDTQYF.

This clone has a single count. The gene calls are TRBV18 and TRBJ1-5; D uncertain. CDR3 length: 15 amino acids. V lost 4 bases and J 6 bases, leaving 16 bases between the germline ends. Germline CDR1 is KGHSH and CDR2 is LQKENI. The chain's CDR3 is CASSQAEGASQPQHF. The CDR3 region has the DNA TGTGCCAGCTCACAAGCTGAGGGCGCAAGTCAGCCCCAGCATTTT.

The CDR3 bases are TGTGCCAGCAGCTTAACGAAGGGACAGGGGCACACTGAAGCTTTCTTT. Translated: CASSLTKGQGHTEAFF. This chain links TRBV7-3 with TRBJ1-1, with 10 bases matching TRBD1. CDR1 is SGHTA, CDR2 FQGTGA, per germline. The CDR3 has 16 amino acids. Trimming took 0 bases from V and 3 from J; bases not matched to a gene: 4.

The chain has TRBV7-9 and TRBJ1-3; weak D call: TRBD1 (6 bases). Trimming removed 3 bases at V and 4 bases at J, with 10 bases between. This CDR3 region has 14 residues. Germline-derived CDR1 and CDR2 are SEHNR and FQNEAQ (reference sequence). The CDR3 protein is CASSFTGSGNTIYF. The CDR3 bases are TGTGCCAGCAGCTTCACAGGGAGCGGAAACACCATATATTTT.

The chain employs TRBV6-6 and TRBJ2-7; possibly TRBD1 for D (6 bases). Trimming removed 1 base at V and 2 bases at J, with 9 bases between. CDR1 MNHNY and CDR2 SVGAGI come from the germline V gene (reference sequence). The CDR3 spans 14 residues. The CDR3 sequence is CASSYFTGPYEQYF. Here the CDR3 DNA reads TGTGCCAGCAGTTACTTCACAGGGCCCTACGAGCAGTACTTC.

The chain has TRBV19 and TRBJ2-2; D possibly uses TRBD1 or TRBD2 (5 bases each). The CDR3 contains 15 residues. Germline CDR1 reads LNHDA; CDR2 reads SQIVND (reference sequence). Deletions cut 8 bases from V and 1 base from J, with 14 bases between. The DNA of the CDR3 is TGTGCCAGTTCCTTCACGGGACGGAACACCGGGGAGCTGTTTTTT. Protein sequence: CASSFTGRNTGELFF.

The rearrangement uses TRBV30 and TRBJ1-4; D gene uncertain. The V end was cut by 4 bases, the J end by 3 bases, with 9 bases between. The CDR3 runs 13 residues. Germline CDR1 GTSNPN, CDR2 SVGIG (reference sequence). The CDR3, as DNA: TGTGCCTGGACGGGCGTCTCTAATGAAAAACTGTTTTTT. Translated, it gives CAWTGVSNEKLFF.

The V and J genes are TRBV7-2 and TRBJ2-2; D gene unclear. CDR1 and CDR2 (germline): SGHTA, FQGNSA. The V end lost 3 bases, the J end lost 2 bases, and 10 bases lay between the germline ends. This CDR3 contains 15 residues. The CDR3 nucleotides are TGTGCCAGCAGCTTCTGGCAACTCAACACCGGGGAGCTGTTTTTT. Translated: CASSFWQLNTGELFF.

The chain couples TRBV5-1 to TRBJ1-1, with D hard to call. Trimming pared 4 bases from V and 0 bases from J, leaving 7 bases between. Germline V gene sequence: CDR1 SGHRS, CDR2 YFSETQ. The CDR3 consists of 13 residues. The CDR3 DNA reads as TGCGCCAGCAGCAAAGGGATGAACACTGAAGCTTTCTTT. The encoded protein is CASSKGMNTEAFF. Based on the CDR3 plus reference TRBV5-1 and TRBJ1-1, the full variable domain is KAGVTQTPRYLIKTRGQQVTLSCSPISGHRSVSWYQQTPGQGLQFLFEYFSETQRNKGNFPGRFSGRQFSNSRSEMNVSTLELGDSALYLCASSKGMNTEAFFGQGTRLTVV.

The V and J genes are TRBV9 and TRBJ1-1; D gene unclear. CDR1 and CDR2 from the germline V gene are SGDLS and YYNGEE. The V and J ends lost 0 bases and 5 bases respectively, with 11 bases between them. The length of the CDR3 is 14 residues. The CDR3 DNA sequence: TGTGCCAGCAGCGTAGCCCCAGGTAGAACTGAAGCTTTCTTT. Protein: CASSVAPGRTEAFF. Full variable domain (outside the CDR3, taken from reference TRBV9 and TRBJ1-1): DSGVTQTPKHLITATGQRVTLRCSPRSGDLSVYWYQQSLDQGLQFLIQYYNGEERAKGNILERFSAQQFPDLHSELNLSSLELGDSALYFCASSVAPGRTEAFFGQGTRLTVV.

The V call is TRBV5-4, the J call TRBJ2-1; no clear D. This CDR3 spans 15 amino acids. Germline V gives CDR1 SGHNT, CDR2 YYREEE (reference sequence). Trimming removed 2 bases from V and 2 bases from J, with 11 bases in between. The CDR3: CASSFSDWTYNEQFF. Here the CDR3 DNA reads TGTGCCAGCAGCTTTTCAGACTGGACCTACAATGAGCAGTTCTTC.

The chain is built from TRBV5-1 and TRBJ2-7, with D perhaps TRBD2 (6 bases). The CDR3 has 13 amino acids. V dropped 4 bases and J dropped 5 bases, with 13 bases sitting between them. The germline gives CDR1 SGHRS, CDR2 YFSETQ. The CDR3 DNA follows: TGCGCCAGCAGCCCGCAACTAGCTGACGAGCAGTACTTC. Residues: CASSPQLADEQYF. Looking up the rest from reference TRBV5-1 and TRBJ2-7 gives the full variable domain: KAGVTQTPRYLIKTRGQQVTLSCSPISGHRSVSWYQQTPGQGLQFLFEYFSETQRNKGNFPGRFSGRQFSNSRSEMNVSTLELGDSALYLCASSPQLADEQYFGPGTRLTVT.

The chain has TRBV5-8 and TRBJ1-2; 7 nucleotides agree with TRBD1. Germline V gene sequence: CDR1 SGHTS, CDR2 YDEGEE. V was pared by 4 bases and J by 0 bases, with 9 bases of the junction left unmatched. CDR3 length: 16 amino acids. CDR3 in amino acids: CASSLTGSTANYGYTF. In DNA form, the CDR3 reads TGTGCCAGCAGCCTGACAGGGAGCACAGCTAACTATGGCTACACCTTC. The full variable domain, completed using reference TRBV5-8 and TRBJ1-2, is EAGVTQSPTHLIKTRGQQATLRCSPISGHTSVYWYQQALGLGLQFLLWYDEGEERNRGNFPPRFSGRQFPNYSSELNVNALELEDSALYLCASSLTGSTANYGYTFGSGTRLTVV.

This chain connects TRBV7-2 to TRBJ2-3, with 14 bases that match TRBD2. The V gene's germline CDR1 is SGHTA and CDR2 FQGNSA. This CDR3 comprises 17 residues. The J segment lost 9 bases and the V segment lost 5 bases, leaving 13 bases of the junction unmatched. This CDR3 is CASSPPGTSGSGRTQYF. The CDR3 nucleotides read TGTGCCAGCAGCCCGCCGGGGACTAGCGGGAGCGGGAGGACGCAGTATTTT.

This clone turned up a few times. The CDR3 reads CASSEAGGPTEAFF. CDR3 sequence (DNA): TGTGCCAGCAGTGAAGCAGGGGGGCCCACTGAAGCTTTCTTT. V usage is TRBV2 and J usage is TRBJ1-1; D might be TRBD1 (6 bases). V was shortened by 0 bases and J by 4 bases, with 9 bases between the two germline ends. Germline loops: CDR1 SNHLY, CDR2 FYNNEI. The length of the CDR3 is 14 residues.

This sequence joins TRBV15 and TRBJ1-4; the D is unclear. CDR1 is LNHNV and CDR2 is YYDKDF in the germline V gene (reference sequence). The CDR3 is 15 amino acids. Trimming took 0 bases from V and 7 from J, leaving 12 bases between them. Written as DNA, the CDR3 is TGTGCCACCAGCAGAGATAATGGAGCGGGTGAAAAACTGTTTTTT. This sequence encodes CATSRDNGAGEKLFF.

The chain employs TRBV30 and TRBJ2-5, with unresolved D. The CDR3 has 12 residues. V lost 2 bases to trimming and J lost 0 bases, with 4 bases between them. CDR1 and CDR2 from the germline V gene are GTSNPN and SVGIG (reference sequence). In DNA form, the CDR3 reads TGTGCCTGGAGTTCGTACCAAGAGACCCAGTACTTC. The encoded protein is CAWSSYQETQYF. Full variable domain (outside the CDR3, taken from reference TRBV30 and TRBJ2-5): SQTIHQWPATLVQPVGSPLSLECTVEGTSNPNLYWYRQAAGRGLQLLFYSVGIGQISSEVPQNLSASRPQDRQFILSSKKLLLSDSGFYLCAWSSYQETQYFGPGTRLLVL.

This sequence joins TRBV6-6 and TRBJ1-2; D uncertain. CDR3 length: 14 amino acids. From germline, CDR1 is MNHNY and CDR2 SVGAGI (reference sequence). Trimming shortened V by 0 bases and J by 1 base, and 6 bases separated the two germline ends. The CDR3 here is CASSYSAVNYGYTF. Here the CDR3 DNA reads TGTGCCAGCAGTTACTCCGCCGTTAACTATGGCTACACCTTC.

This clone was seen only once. Written as DNA, the CDR3 is TGTGCCAGCAGCATCGGGACTAGCGGGAGGTCGTACAATGAGCAGTTCTTC. Amino acids: CASSIGTSGRSYNEQFF. The rearrangement joins TRBV9 to TRBJ2-1; TRBD2 agrees at 15 bases. Per germline, CDR1 SGDLS and CDR2 YYNGEE. The CDR3 is 17 amino acids. V lost 4 bases to trimming and J lost 4 bases; unmatched junction nucleotides: 6.

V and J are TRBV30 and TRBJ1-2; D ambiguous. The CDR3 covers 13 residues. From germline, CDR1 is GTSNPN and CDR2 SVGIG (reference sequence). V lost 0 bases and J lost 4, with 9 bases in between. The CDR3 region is CAWSVGNRYGYTF. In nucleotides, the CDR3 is TGTGCCTGGAGTGTTGGGAACCGCTATGGCTACACCTTC.

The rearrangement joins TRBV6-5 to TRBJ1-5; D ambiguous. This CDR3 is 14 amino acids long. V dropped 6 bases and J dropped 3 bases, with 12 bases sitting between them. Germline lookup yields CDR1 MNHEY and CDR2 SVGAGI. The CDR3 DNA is TGTGCCAGCAGAGGAACGGGTTACAATCAGCCCCAGCATTTT. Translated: CASRGTGYNQPQHF.

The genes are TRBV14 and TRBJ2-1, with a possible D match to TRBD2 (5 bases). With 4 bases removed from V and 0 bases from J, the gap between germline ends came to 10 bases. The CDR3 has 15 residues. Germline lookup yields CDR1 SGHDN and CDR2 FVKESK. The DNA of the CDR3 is TGTGCCAGCAGCCCCCTCGCGGGCTCCTACAATGAGCAGTTCTTC. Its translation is CASSPLAGSYNEQFF.

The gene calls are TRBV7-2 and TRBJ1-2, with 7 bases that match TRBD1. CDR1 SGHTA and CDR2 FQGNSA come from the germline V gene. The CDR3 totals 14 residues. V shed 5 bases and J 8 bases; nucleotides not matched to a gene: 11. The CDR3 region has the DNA TGTGCCAGCAGCCAAATGACTGACAGGGCGGGCTACACCTTC. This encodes CASSQMTDRAGYTF.

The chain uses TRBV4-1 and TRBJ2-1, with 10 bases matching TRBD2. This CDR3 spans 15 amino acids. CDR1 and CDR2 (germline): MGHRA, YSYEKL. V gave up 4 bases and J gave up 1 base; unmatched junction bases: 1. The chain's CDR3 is CASSLTSGSYNEQFF. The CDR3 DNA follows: TGCGCCAGCAGCCTGACTAGCGGGTCCTACAATGAGCAGTTCTTC.